The 10 T cell receptor beta chains in this list originate from one sample, sequenced in a study of vaccination effects on CD4 cells after COVID-19. Under the ViraFEST assay, PBMC were stimulated with viral peptide pools so that antigen-specific CD4+ T cells expanded. Sequencing was performed afterwards. The authors isolated CD4+ T cells after approximately 9 days of culture. The person had PCR-confirmed SARS-CoV-2 infection between March and December 2020. As their vaccination, participants received two doses of either BNT162b2 or mRNA-1273. No antigen has been identified for these receptors. Only in-frame clones appear in the TCRdb table, and some are missing; sequencing was by immunoSEQ multiplex PCR. The table has under 15,000 clones, just under 75% seen once; the top ten hold approximately 35%. Specimen: CD4+ T cells from PBMCs cultured with HCoV-NL63 spike peptides, collected after COVID-19 vaccination. The receptors come from a human donor who had a prior SARS-CoV-2 infection.

This rearrangement joins TRBV11-2 to TRBJ1-1; a weak D match, TRBD1 (6 bases). The CDR3 has 12 amino acids. Germline V gene sequence: CDR1 SGHAT, CDR2 FQNNGV. V gave up 4 bases and J gave up 11 bases, with 14 bases separating them. The CDR3 is CASSYWDTRAFF. Written as DNA, the CDR3 is TGTGCCAGCAGCTACTGGGACACCAGGGCTTTCTTT.

This clone appeared once. This chain uses TRBV5-8 with TRBJ2-7; unclear D gene. Germline lookup yields CDR1 SGHTS and CDR2 YDEGEE. The CDR3 is made up of 12 amino acids. V was trimmed by 1 base and J by 7 bases, leaving 9 bases between them. The CDR3 DNA is TGTGCCAGCAGCTTGACTGTGGGGGAGCAGTACTTC. It codes for CASSLTVGEQYF.

V usage is TRBV18 and J usage is TRBJ2-1; D might be TRBD1 (5 bases). CDR3 size: 14 residues. The germline V and J ends were trimmed by 3 bases and 4 bases, with 10 bases remaining between them. CDR1 and CDR2 from the germline V gene are KGHSH and LQKENI. The CDR3 here is CASSPSRVYNEQFF. For the CDR3, the DNA is TGTGCCAGCTCACCGTCCAGGGTTTACAATGAGCAGTTCTTC.

V usage is TRBV10-1 and J usage is TRBJ1-1; 10 bases line up with TRBD1. Per germline, CDR1 WNHNN and CDR2 SYGVQD (reference sequence). V was pared by 7 bases and J by 0 bases, with 14 bases of the junction left unmatched. There are 18 residues in the CDR3. For the CDR3, the DNA is TGCGCCAGCATCTTTTTTCCCCGGACAGGGGGGATGAACACTGAAGCTTTCTTT. Protein product: CASIFFPRTGGMNTEAFF.

The V gene is TRBV11-3, the J gene TRBJ2-7; tentatively, D is TRBD1 or TRBD2 (5 bases each). From germline, CDR1 is SGHNT and CDR2 YENEEA. The CDR3 is 15 amino acids. Deletions cut 4 bases from V and 2 bases from J, with 15 bases between. The CDR3 nucleotides read TGTGCCAGCAGCTCGGGACGAATCCCAACCTACGAGCAGTACTTC. Encoded protein: CASSSGRIPTYEQYF.

The chain recombines TRBV7-9 with TRBJ2-3; no clear D gene. The ends were cut back, 5 bases at V and 4 bases at J, with 10 bases in the middle. The CDR3 is 13 residues long. CDR1 and CDR2 from the germline V gene are SEHNR and FQNEAQ (reference sequence). CDR3 protein: CASSPIVADTQYF. The DNA for the CDR3 is TGTGCCAGCAGCCCTATTGTTGCAGATACGCAGTATTTT.

The genes are TRBV11-2 and TRBJ2-3; 13 positions agree with TRBD2. The CDR3 is 19 amino acids. Germline values: CDR1 SGHAT, CDR2 FQNNGV. The ends lost 1 base at V and 0 bases at J; junction bases unmatched: 7. The chain's CDR3 is CASSLGLAGGTTSTDTQYF. CDR3 coding DNA: TGTGCCAGCAGCTTAGGACTAGCGGGGGGCACAACTAGCACAGATACGCAGTATTTT.

The chain combines TRBV5-1 with TRBJ2-3; tentative D call: TRBD1 (5 bases). Germline V gene sequence: CDR1 SGHRS, CDR2 YFSETQ. The CDR3 consists of 15 residues. V was clipped by 5 bases and J by 0 bases, with 13 bases between them. The CDR3 spells CASRDMGTSTDTQYF. In nucleotides, the CDR3 is TGCGCCAGCAGGGACATGGGTACAAGCACAGATACGCAGTATTTT.

V gene TRBV25-1 combines with J gene TRBJ2-3; 7 bases map to TRBD1. V trimming: 1 base; J trimming: 5 bases; junction bases outside the gene matches: 3. This CDR3 region has 14 residues. Germline CDR1 is MGHDK and CDR2 is SYGVNS. The CDR3 DNA reads as TGTGCCAGCAGTGAATTTACAGGGGTAGATACGCAGTATTTT. Translation gives CASSEFTGVDTQYF.

This clone was seen just once. The CDR3 protein is CASSIRWQQSSGNTIYF. The CDR3 DNA reads as TGTGCCAGTAGTATTAGGTGGCAACAGAGCTCTGGAAACACCATATATTTT. The rearrangement joins TRBV19 to TRBJ1-3; D not certain. Per the germline V gene, CDR1 is LNHDA and CDR2 is SQIVND (reference sequence). Trimming took off 3 bases at V and 0 bases at J, with 15 bases between the two ends. The CDR3 loop spans 17 amino acids.